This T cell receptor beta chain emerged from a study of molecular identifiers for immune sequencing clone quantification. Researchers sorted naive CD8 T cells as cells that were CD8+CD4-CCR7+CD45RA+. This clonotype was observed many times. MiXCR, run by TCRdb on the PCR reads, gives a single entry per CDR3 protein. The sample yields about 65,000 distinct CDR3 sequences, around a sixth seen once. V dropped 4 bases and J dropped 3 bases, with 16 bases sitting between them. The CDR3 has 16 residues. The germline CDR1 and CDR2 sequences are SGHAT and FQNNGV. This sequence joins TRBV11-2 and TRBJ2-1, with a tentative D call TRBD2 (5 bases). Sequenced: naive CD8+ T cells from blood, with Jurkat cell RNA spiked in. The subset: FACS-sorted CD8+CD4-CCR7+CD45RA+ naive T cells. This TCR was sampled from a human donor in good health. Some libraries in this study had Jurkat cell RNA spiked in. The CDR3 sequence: CASSSPSERDYNEQFF. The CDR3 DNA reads TGTGCCAGCAGCTCCCCGAGCGAGAGGGACTACAATGAGCAGTTCTTC.